This T cell receptor (beta chain) was recorded in a study of T cells after yellow fever vaccination. Per germline, CDR1 MNHEY and CDR2 SVGAGI. V lost 2 bases to trimming and J lost 5 bases; unmatched junction nucleotides: 0. CDR3 length equals 14 residues. This clonotype was seen a handful of times. TCRdb reprocessed the 5' RACE reads via MiXCR and lists one record per CDR3 protein. The data hold hundreds of thousands of distinct CDR3 sequences, with over 8% observed a single time. Source: PBMCs, taken on the day of the first yellow fever vaccination. The TCR sequence derives from a man aged 18 to 35 who received the YFV17D yellow fever vaccine. The chain combines TRBV6-5 with TRBJ2-5; 12 bases are shared with TRBD2. In nucleotides, the CDR3 is TGTGCCAGCAGTTACGGGACTAGCGGGGAGACCCAGTACTTC. Translation gives CASSYGTSGETQYF.